A selection of T cell receptor beta chains follows, all from one sample in a study of T cell responses to AZD1222 COVID-19 vaccine. The method was immunoSEQ multiplex PCR; TCRdb's version includes in-frame clones alone and lacks a portion of them. This sample carries about 120,000 clones, roughly 91% of them seen once, and the ten largest clones take 5%. Sample: peripheral blood, taken 28 days after the second AZD1222 dose. These receptors all come from an adult who received the AZD1222 COVID-19 vaccine. Each CDR3 is given with its conserved first and last residue. Each record gives: clone size, V gene, J gene, D gene, CDR3 protein, CDR3 DNA. D genes are given only for firm matches. The listing skips clone size in some rows; elsewhere it reads once, few, many or a size class.

clone_size: -; v_call: TRBV9; j_call: TRBJ1-2; d_call: TRBD1; cdr3_aa: CASSGPSGTGEGYGYTF; cdr3_nt: TGTGCCAGCAGCGGGCCCTCCGGGACAGGGGAAGGTTATGGCTACACCTTC
clone_size: -; v_call: TRBV2; j_call: TRBJ1-5; d_call: -; cdr3_aa: CASSSGNQPQHF; cdr3_nt: TGTGCCAGCTCCTCTGGCAATCAGCCCCAGCATTTT
clone_size: -; v_call: TRBV7-9; j_call: TRBJ2-6; d_call: -; cdr3_aa: CASTLSGANVLTF; cdr3_nt: TGTGCCAGCACCCTGTCGGGGGCCAACGTCCTGACTTTC
clone_size: -; v_call: TRBV7-2; j_call: TRBJ2-1; d_call: -; cdr3_aa: CASAAVQGGPNEQFF; cdr3_nt: TGTGCCAGCGCAGCGGTACAAGGGGGGCCGAATGAGCAGTTCTTC
clone_size: -; v_call: TRBV29-1; j_call: TRBJ2-5; d_call: -; cdr3_aa: CSGRDEETQYF; cdr3_nt: TGCAGCGGCAGGGATGAAGAGACCCAGTACTTC
clone_size: -; v_call: TRBV28; j_call: TRBJ1-2; d_call: -; cdr3_aa: CASSFGTGYTF; cdr3_nt: TGTGCCAGCAGTTTCGGGACAGGCTACACCTTC
clone_size: -; v_call: TRBV2; j_call: TRBJ1-5; d_call: -; cdr3_aa: CASSLPGRDQPQHF; cdr3_nt: TGTGCCAGCAGCCTCCCGGGGAGGGATCAGCCCCAGCATTTT
clone_size: -; v_call: TRBV21-1; j_call: TRBJ2-5; d_call: -; cdr3_aa: CASDRTDSSGGRETQYF; cdr3_nt: TGTGCCAGCGATAGAACAGATAGTAGCGGGGGGCGAGAGACCCAGTACTTC
clone_size: few; v_call: TRBV10-3; j_call: TRBJ2-5; d_call: TRBD2; cdr3_aa: CAIRERLAGQETQYF; cdr3_nt: TGTGCCATCAGAGAAAGACTAGCGGGCCAAGAGACCCAGTACTTC
clone_size: -; v_call: TRBV4-3; j_call: TRBJ1-1; d_call: -; cdr3_aa: CASSQVGGHLADTEAFF; cdr3_nt: TGCGCCAGCAGCCAAGTTGGGGGGCATCTTGCTGACACTGAAGCTTTCTTT
clone_size: -; v_call: TRBV6-5; j_call: TRBJ1-2; d_call: -; cdr3_aa: CASSYSYGYTF; cdr3_nt: TGTGCCAGCAGTTACAGCTATGGCTACACCTTC
clone_size: -; v_call: TRBV10-3; j_call: TRBJ1-2; d_call: -; cdr3_aa: CAISEGAGYTF; cdr3_nt: TGTGCCATCAGTGAGGGGGCTGGCTACACCTTC
clone_size: once; v_call: TRBV4-3; j_call: TRBJ2-7; d_call: -; cdr3_aa: CASSQDGGSSSYEQYF; cdr3_nt: TGCGCCAGCAGCCAAGATGGGGGATCAAGCTCCTACGAGCAGTACTTC